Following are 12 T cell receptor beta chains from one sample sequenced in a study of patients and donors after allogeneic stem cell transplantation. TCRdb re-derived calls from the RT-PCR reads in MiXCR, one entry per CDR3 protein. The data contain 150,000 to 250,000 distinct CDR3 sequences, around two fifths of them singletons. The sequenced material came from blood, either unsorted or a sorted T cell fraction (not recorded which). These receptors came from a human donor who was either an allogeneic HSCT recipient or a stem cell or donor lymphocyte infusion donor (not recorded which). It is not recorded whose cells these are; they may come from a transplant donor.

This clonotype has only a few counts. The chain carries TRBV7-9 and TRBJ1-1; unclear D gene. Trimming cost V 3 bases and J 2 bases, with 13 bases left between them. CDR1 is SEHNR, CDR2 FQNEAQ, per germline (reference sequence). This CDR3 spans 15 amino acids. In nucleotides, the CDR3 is TGTGCCAGCAGCTTTAATGTTCGGAGAAACACTGAAGCTTTCTTT. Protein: CASSFNVRRNTEAFF. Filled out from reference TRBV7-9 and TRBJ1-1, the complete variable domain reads DTGVSQNPRHKITKRGQNVTFRCDPISEHNRLYWYRQTLGQGPEFLTYFQNEAQLEKSRLLSDRFSAERPKGSFSTLEIQRTEQGDSAMYLCASSFNVRRNTEAFFGQGTRLTVV.

CDR3 sequence: CACRGGSGNTIYF. CDR3 nucleotides: TGTGCCTGTCGAGGGGGCTCCGGAAACACCATATATTTT. The chain has TRBV2 and TRBJ1-3; 7 bases fit TRBD1. Germline CDR1 reads SNHLY; CDR2 reads FYNNEI. The CDR3 covers 13 residues. Germline trimming cut 11 bases from V and 4 bases from J; bases unmatched to any gene: 8.

The CDR3 region is CASSMGRQGINYGYTF. The CDR3 DNA sequence: TGCGCCAGCAGCATGGGTCGGCAGGGGATCAACTATGGCTACACCTTC. The chain recombines TRBV5-1 with TRBJ1-2; D is perhaps TRBD1 (6 bases). The germline V gene encodes CDR1 SGHRS and CDR2 YFSETQ. V lost 4 bases, J lost 2 bases, and 18 bases lay in between. This CDR3 has 16 amino acids.

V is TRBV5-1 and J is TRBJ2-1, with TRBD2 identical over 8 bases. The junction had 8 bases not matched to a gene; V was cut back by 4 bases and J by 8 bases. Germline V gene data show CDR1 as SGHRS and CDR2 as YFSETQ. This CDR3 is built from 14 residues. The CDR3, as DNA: TGCGCCAGCAGCCCCTCTGGACTAGCAGATGAGCAGTTCTTC. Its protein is CASSPSGLADEQFF.

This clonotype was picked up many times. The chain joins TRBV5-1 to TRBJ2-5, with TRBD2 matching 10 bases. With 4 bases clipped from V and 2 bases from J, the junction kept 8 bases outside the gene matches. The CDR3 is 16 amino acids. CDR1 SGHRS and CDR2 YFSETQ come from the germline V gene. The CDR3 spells CASSPRTSGLQETQYF. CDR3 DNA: TGCGCCAGCAGCCCCAGGACTAGCGGACTTCAAGAGACCCAGTACTTC.

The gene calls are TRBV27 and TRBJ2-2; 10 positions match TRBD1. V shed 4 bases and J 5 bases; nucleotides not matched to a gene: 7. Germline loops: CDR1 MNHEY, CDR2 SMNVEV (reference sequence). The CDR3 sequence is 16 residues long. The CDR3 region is CASSSLGQGETGELFF. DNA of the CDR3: TGTGCCAGCAGTTCGCTCGGACAGGGGGAAACCGGGGAGCTGTTTTTT.

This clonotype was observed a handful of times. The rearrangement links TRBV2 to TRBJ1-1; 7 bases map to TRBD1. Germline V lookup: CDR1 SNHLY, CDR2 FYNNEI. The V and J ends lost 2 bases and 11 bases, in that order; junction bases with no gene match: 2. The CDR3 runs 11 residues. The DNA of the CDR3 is TGTGCCAGCAGTGAACGCAGGGGGGCTTTCTTT. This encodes CASSERRGAFF.

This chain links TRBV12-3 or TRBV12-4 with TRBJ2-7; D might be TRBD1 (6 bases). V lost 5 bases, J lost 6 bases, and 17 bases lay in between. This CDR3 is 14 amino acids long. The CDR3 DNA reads TGTGCCAGCAGTGTACAGGGACCCAGGGGCGAGCAGTACTTC. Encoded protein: CASSVQGPRGEQYF.

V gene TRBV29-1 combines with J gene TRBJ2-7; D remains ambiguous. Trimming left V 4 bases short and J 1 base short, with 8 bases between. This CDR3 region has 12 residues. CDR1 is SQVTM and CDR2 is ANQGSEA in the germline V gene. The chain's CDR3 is CSVGAQSYEQYF. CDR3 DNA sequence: TGCAGCGTTGGGGCACAATCCTACGAGCAGTACTTC.

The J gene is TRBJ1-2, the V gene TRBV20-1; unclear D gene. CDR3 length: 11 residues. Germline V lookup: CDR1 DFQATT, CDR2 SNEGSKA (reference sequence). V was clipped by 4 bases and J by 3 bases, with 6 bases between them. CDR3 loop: CSANGDYGYTF. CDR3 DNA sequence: TGCAGTGCTAACGGGGACTATGGCTACACCTTC.

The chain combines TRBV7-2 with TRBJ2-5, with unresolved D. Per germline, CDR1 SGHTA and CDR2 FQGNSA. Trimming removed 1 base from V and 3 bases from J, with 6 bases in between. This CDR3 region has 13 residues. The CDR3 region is CASSLVSEETQYF. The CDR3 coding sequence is TGTGCCAGCAGCTTAGTGTCAGAAGAGACCCAGTACTTC.

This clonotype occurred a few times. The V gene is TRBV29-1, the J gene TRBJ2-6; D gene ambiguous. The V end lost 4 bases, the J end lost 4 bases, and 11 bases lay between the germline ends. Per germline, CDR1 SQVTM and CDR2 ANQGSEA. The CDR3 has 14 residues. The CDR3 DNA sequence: TGCAGCGTTGCAGCAGGAGCAGGGGCCAACGTCCTGACTTTC. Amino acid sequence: CSVAAGAGANVLTF.